This entry describes one T cell receptor (beta chain). The antigen is unknown. TCRdb's copy holds only in-frame clones and misses some; the assay was immunoSEQ multiplex PCR. Of about 22,000 clones listed, almost 80% are singletons. This sample was included in a study of OX40 agonist ivuxolimab in advanced cancers. Study information: Dose-escalation patients had hepatocellular carcinoma, melanoma, renal cell or head and neck cancer.

The CDR3 runs to 14 residues. From germline, CDR1 is MDHEN and CDR2 SYDVKM. Trimming took off 3 bases at V and 9 bases at J, with 12 bases between the two ends. Study-level results: Normalized T-cell clonal expansion was also low in some nonresponders.

With baseline, cycle 4 day 1, and cycle 7 day 1 as timepoints, blood was sampled. This sequence was found in an adult with an advanced solid tumor such as melanoma, head and neck, liver or kidney cancer. The sample in question was CD4+ or CD8+ T cells sorted from blood, obtained in a trial of the OX40 agonist ivuxolimab. The chain is built from TRBV28 and TRBJ1-6; the D gene is possibly TRBD1 (5 bases). As DNA, the CDR3 is TGTGCCAGCAGTTTGGGGCAGGGAGGTTCACCCCTCCACTTT. It yields the protein CASSLGQGGSPLHF.